A selection of T cell receptor beta chains follows, all from one sample in a study of spatial heterogeneity in lung cancer. TCRdb called the 5' RACE reads again in MiXCR, with one record for every CDR3 protein. The sample has approximately 2,300 distinct CDR3 sequences; 15% are singletons. The sample was lung tumor tissue, taken at surgery. The receptors shown here come from a male donor with early-stage non-small cell lung cancer. Each CDR3 is given with its conserved first and last residue. The D gene is left open where the match is weak. Size tells how often a clone was seen (once, few, many) or the class of an expanded clone, and some rows leave it out.

len: 21
d_gene: .
abundance: large
j_gene: TRBJ1-5
v_gene: TRBV7-8
CDR3aa: CASSSPRVWQGGFFSNQPQHF
CDR3nt: TGTGCCAGCAGCTCACCACGAGTTTGGCAGGGAGGCTTCTTTAGCAATCAGCCCCAGCATTTT

len: 14
d_gene: TRBD2
abundance: many
j_gene: TRBJ2-2
v_gene: TRBV24-1
CDR3aa: CATSGGANTGELFF
CDR3nt: TGTGCCACCAGCGGGGGGGCGAACACCGGGGAGCTGTTTTTT

len: 16
d_gene: TRBD2
abundance: medium-sized
j_gene: TRBJ2-1
v_gene: TRBV14
CDR3aa: CASSEFTGLAGNEQFF
CDR3nt: TGTGCCAGCAGCGAATTCACGGGACTAGCGGGCAATGAGCAGTTCTTC

len: 14
d_gene: .
abundance: .
j_gene: TRBJ1-1
v_gene: TRBV5-5
CDR3aa: CASSPDRREGEAFF
CDR3nt: TGTGCCAGCAGCCCCGACAGAAGGGAAGGTGAAGCTTTCTTT

len: 13
d_gene: TRBD1
abundance: medium-sized
j_gene: TRBJ2-2
v_gene: TRBV20-1
CDR3aa: CSASRDSSGELFF
CDR3nt: TGCAGTGCTAGCCGGGACAGCAGCGGGGAGCTGTTTTTT

len: 15
d_gene: .
abundance: many
j_gene: TRBJ2-5
v_gene: TRBV6-2/TRBV6-3
CDR3aa: CASYSDSRLEETQYF
CDR3nt: TGTGCCAGCTATTCGGACTCCCGTCTAGAAGAGACCCAGTACTTC

len: 17
d_gene: .
abundance: medium-sized
j_gene: TRBJ1-3
v_gene: TRBV3-1
CDR3aa: CASSQEWGPLSGNTIYF
CDR3nt: TGTGCCAGCAGCCAGGAGTGGGGCCCTCTCTCTGGAAACACCATATATTTT

len: 14
d_gene: TRBD1
abundance: many
j_gene: TRBJ2-5
v_gene: TRBV6-6
CDR3aa: CASRVGGAGETQYF
CDR3nt: TGTGCCAGCAGAGTAGGGGGCGCGGGAGAGACCCAGTACTTC

len: 13
d_gene: .
abundance: few
j_gene: TRBJ2-1
v_gene: TRBV9
CDR3aa: CASSPTGYDEQFF
CDR3nt: TGTGCCAGCAGCCCTACGGGGTATGATGAGCAGTTCTTC

len: 18
d_gene: TRBD2
abundance: .
j_gene: TRBJ2-1
v_gene: TRBV7-8
CDR3aa: CASSPAGGRSATINEQFF
CDR3nt: TGTGCCAGCAGCCCAGCGGGGGGACGAAGCGCTACGATCAATGAGCAGTTCTTC

len: 15
d_gene: TRBD2
abundance: medium-sized
j_gene: TRBJ2-1
v_gene: TRBV5-4
CDR3aa: CASTVAGLSYNEQFF
CDR3nt: TGTGCCAGCACCGTAGCGGGCCTCTCCTACAATGAGCAGTTCTTC

len: 17
d_gene: TRBD2
abundance: .
j_gene: TRBJ2-1
v_gene: TRBV7-6
CDR3aa: CASSSISGTSRYNEQFF
CDR3nt: TGTGCCAGCAGCTCGATTAGCGGGACAAGCAGATACAATGAGCAGTTCTTC

len: 16
d_gene: TRBD1
abundance: many
j_gene: TRBJ2-7
v_gene: TRBV5-6
CDR3aa: CASSPLRQGLIYEQYF
CDR3nt: TGTGCCAGCAGCCCCCTACGACAGGGCCTCATCTACGAGCAGTACTTC

len: 16
d_gene: .
abundance: medium-sized
j_gene: TRBJ2-3
v_gene: TRBV20-1
CDR3aa: CSARKGFGGRGDTQYF
CDR3nt: TGCAGTGCTAGAAAGGGTTTCGGGGGCCGGGGAGATACGCAGTATTTT

len: 15
d_gene: TRBD2
abundance: many
j_gene: TRBJ2-5
v_gene: TRBV20-1
CDR3aa: CSARDPGGALETQYF
CDR3nt: TGCAGTGCTAGAGATCCCGGGGGGGCTTTGGAGACCCAGTACTTC

len: 12
d_gene: TRBD1
abundance: medium-sized
j_gene: TRBJ1-2
v_gene: TRBV12-3/TRBV12-4
CDR3aa: CASQGGYDGYTF
CDR3nt: TGTGCCAGCCAGGGGGGGTACGATGGCTACACCTTC

len: 15
d_gene: .
abundance: .
j_gene: TRBJ2-1
v_gene: TRBV4-3
CDR3aa: CASSQALTSYNEQFF
CDR3nt: TGCGCCAGCAGCCAAGCCTTGACTAGTTACAATGAGCAGTTCTTC

len: 16
d_gene: TRBD1
abundance: large
j_gene: TRBJ2-7
v_gene: TRBV20-1
CDR3aa: CSARDDFRGSPYEQYF
CDR3nt: TGCAGTGCTAGGGACGATTTCAGGGGGTCCCCCTACGAGCAGTACTTC

len: 13
d_gene: .
abundance: medium-sized
j_gene: TRBJ2-2
v_gene: TRBV28
CDR3aa: CASKGQNTGELFF
CDR3nt: TGTGCCAGCAAGGGTCAGAACACCGGGGAGCTGTTTTTT

len: 12
d_gene: .
abundance: medium-sized
j_gene: TRBJ2-7
v_gene: TRBV18
CDR3aa: CASSPGGSEQYF
CDR3nt: TGTGCCAGCTCACCCGGGGGTAGCGAGCAGTACTTC

len: 14
d_gene: .
abundance: large
j_gene: TRBJ1-1
v_gene: TRBV4-3
CDR3aa: CASSQAWGGTEAFF
CDR3nt: TGCGCCAGCAGCCAAGCGTGGGGGGGAACTGAAGCTTTCTTT

len: 13
d_gene: .
abundance: medium-sized
j_gene: TRBJ1-2
v_gene: TRBV12-5
CDR3aa: CASGLDKNYGYTF
CDR3nt: TGTGCTAGTGGTTTGGACAAAAACTATGGCTACACCTTC

len: 15
d_gene: TRBD2
abundance: .
j_gene: TRBJ2-3
v_gene: TRBV12-3/TRBV12-4
CDR3aa: CASSRLAGVTDTQYF
CDR3nt: TGTGCCAGCAGCCGACTAGCGGGAGTAACAGATACGCAGTATTTT

len: 18
d_gene: TRBD2
abundance: medium-sized
j_gene: TRBJ2-7
v_gene: TRBV30
CDR3aa: CAWSVWGGGLAGGYEQYF
CDR3nt: TGTGCCTGGAGTGTATGGGGAGGGGGACTAGCGGGAGGATACGAGCAGTACTTC

len: 13
d_gene: .
abundance: few
j_gene: TRBJ1-1
v_gene: TRBV5-1
CDR3aa: CASSLDGYTEAFF
CDR3nt: TGCGCCAGCAGCCTGGACGGGTACACTGAAGCTTTCTTT

len: 14
d_gene: .
abundance: many
j_gene: TRBJ1-1
v_gene: TRBV7-2
CDR3aa: CASMEGSGGTEAFF
CDR3nt: TGTGCCAGCATGGAGGGTTCGGGTGGCACTGAAGCTTTCTTT

len: 16
d_gene: .
abundance: medium-sized
j_gene: TRBJ1-3
v_gene: TRBV7-2
CDR3aa: CASSLASGGSGNTIYF
CDR3nt: TGTGCCAGCAGCTTAGCTTCGGGGGGCTCTGGAAACACCATATATTTT

len: 15
d_gene: TRBD2
abundance: medium-sized
j_gene: TRBJ2-2
v_gene: TRBV27
CDR3aa: CASQEFREATGELFF
CDR3nt: TGTGCCAGCCAAGAATTCCGGGAGGCCACCGGGGAGCTGTTTTTT

len: 15
d_gene: .
abundance: medium-sized
j_gene: TRBJ2-2
v_gene: TRBV20-1
CDR3aa: CSARDPGGVTGELFF
CDR3nt: TGCAGTGCTAGAGATCCGGGCGGAGTCACCGGGGAGCTGTTTTTT

len: 15
d_gene: .
abundance: .
j_gene: TRBJ1-4
v_gene: TRBV12-3/TRBV12-4
CDR3aa: CASSRDTATNEKLFF
CDR3nt: TGTGCCAGCAGCCGCGACACGGCAACTAATGAAAAACTGTTTTTT

len: 12
d_gene: .
abundance: medium-sized
j_gene: TRBJ1-3
v_gene: TRBV29-1
CDR3aa: CSPYPEGNTIYF
CDR3nt: TGCAGCCCATACCCCGAGGGAAACACCATATATTTT

len: 15
d_gene: .
abundance: medium-sized
j_gene: TRBJ2-5
v_gene: TRBV7-2
CDR3aa: CASSLGVGPRETQYF
CDR3nt: TGTGCCAGCAGCTTAGGGGTGGGCCCCCGAGAGACCCAGTACTTC